The 25 T cell receptor beta chains below all came from one sample that was sequenced in a study of shared T cell receptors in the human thymus. Assay used: immunoSEQ multiplex PCR; TCRdb lists only in-frame clones, some missing. This sample has around 730,000 clones, with around 85% found just once. This sample was also put to use in a study of human thymus T cells.

Specimen: thymocytes. The receptors derive from a girl under three years old with a congenital heart defect.

The sample holds one count of this clone. This chain links TRBV5-5 with TRBJ1-5; D uncertain. Germline loops: CDR1 SGHKS, CDR2 YYEKEE (reference sequence). The CDR3 contains 15 residues. V lost 2 bases and J 5 bases, leaving 14 bases between the germline ends. In nucleotides, the CDR3 is TGTGCCAGCAGCTTATTTGGACTTCGTCATCAGCCCCAGCATTTT. Its protein product is CASSLFGLRHQPQHF. The full variable domain, its missing parts supplied by reference TRBV5-5 and TRBJ1-5, is DAGVTQSPTHLIKTRGQQVTLRCSPISGHKSVSWYQQVLGQGPQFIFQYYEKEERGRGNFPDRFSARQFPNYSSELNVNALLLGDSALYLCASSLFGLRHQPQHFGDGTRLSIL.

CDR3 sequence reads: CASSSWVERGYEQYF. The DNA of the CDR3 is TGTGCCAGCAGCTCTTGGGTAGAAAGGGGCTACGAGCAGTACTTC. This chain joins TRBV7-2 and TRBJ2-7, with TRBD1 as a possible D gene (5 bases). V was trimmed by 4 bases and J by 3 bases, leaving 16 bases between them. The CDR3 consists of 15 residues. Germline loops: CDR1 SGHTA, CDR2 FQGNSA. The full variable domain, rest sourced from reference TRBV7-2 and TRBJ2-7, is GAGVSQSPSNKVTEKGKDVELRCDPISGHTALYWYRQSLGQGLEFLIYFQGNSAPDKSGLPSDRFSAERTGGSVSTLTIQRTQQEDSAVYLCASSSWVERGYEQYFGPGTRLTVT.

The genes are TRBV4-3 and TRBJ2-7; tentative D call: TRBD2 (7 bases). CDR3 size: 13 residues. V was shortened by 1 base and J by 9 bases, with 13 bases between the two germline ends. Germline lookup yields CDR1 LGHNA and CDR2 YSLEER. CDR3 sequence reads: CASSQGGGAGQYF. CDR3 nucleotide sequence: TGCGCCAGCAGCCAAGGAGGGGGGGCAGGGCAGTACTTC.

The CDR3 spells CAWNTARGPANYGYTF. The CDR3 DNA is TGTGCCTGGAACACCGCCAGGGGCCCCGCTAACTATGGCTACACCTTC. The V and J genes are TRBV30 and TRBJ1-2; tentatively, D is TRBD1 (6 bases). This CDR3 contains 16 residues. Germline V lookup: CDR1 GTSNPN, CDR2 SVGIG (reference sequence). The V and J ends lost 4 bases and 0 bases respectively, with 18 bases between them.

This chain uses TRBV28 with TRBJ2-7; D gene uncertain. The CDR3 is 15 amino acids. Trimming took 4 bases from V and 7 from J, leaving 20 bases between them. The germline V gene encodes CDR1 MDHEN and CDR2 SYDVKM. The CDR3 spells CASSSDTHFGFEQYF. CDR3 nucleotides: TGTGCCAGCAGTTCTGATACCCATTTCGGGTTTGAGCAGTACTTC.

V gene TRBV15 combines with J gene TRBJ2-1, with 10 bases fitting TRBD2. The CDR3 loop spans 16 amino acids. The germline V gene has CDR1 LNHNV and CDR2 YYDKDF (reference sequence). Trimming cost V 4 bases and J 7 bases; bases outside gene matches: 10. The CDR3 DNA follows: TGTGCCACCAGCATTATAAGCGGGGGGGCCGGGAATGAGCAGTTCTTC. Translating gives CATSIISGGAGNEQFF.

The V gene is TRBV6-5, the J gene TRBJ1-4; the D is unclear. Trimming took 2 bases from V and 6 from J, leaving 10 bases between them. This CDR3 is built from 14 residues. CDR1 is MNHEY, CDR2 SVGAGI, per germline. CDR3 loop: CASSYGGGHEKLFF. CDR3 DNA sequence: TGTGCCAGCAGTTACGGAGGAGGGCATGAAAAACTGTTTTTT.

The CDR3 DNA is TGCGCCAGCAGCCAAGTTCCGGTAACGAACACCGGGGAGCTGTTTTTT. It yields the protein CASSQVPVTNTGELFF. V and J are TRBV4-1 and TRBJ2-2; no clear D gene. Germline CDR1 and CDR2: MGHRA and YSYEKL. Between the trimmed V and J ends, which lost 1 base and 0 bases, there was a span of 9 bases. This CDR3 comprises 16 residues.

This clone was seen a handful of times. The chain couples TRBV5-4 to TRBJ1-2, with a possible D match to TRBD1 (5 bases). Germline-derived CDR1 and CDR2 are SGHNT and YYREEE (reference sequence). Trimming left V 0 bases short and J 3 bases short, with 21 bases between. CDR3 length: 18 amino acids. The CDR3 DNA reads TGTGCCAGCAGCTTGGGACCCCCCGACAGACGACCGGACTATGGCTACACCTTC. Protein: CASSLGPPDRRPDYGYTF.

V and J are TRBV28 and TRBJ1-6, with 10 bases that match TRBD1. Unmatched junction bases numbered 4, after V lost 6 bases and J lost 8 bases. CDR1 and CDR2 from the germline V gene are MDHEN and SYDVKM. The CDR3 loop spans 14 amino acids. The CDR3 nucleotides read TGTGCCAGCAGCCGCGGGACAGGGGATTCACCCCTCCACTTT. Translating gives CASSRGTGDSPLHF. Combining the CDR3 with reference TRBV28 and TRBJ1-6 gives the whole variable domain DVKVTQSSRYLVKRTGEKVFLECVQDMDHENMFWYRQDPGLGLRLIYFSYDVKMKEKGDIPEGYSVSREKKERFSLILESASTNQTSMYLCASSRGTGDSPLHFGNGTRLTVT.

This sequence joins TRBV28 and TRBJ1-1, with TRBD1 as a possible D gene (6 bases). CDR3 size: 14 residues. Trimming removed 3 bases from V and 8 bases from J, with 16 bases in between. Germline V gives CDR1 MDHEN, CDR2 SYDVKM. In DNA, the CDR3 is TGTGCCAGCAGTTTTACCGGGACACCTGACGAAGCTTTCTTT. As protein: CASSFTGTPDEAFF.

The genes are TRBV11-2 and TRBJ2-7, with 13 positions matching TRBD2. Germline CDR1 and CDR2: SGHAT and FQNNGV. The CDR3 has 16 residues. The V segment lost 0 bases and the J segment 4 bases; nucleotides outside the gene matches: 3. The CDR3 sequence: CASSLEGTSGVYEQYF. The CDR3 coding sequence is TGTGCCAGCAGCTTAGAAGGGACTAGCGGGGTGTACGAGCAGTACTTC. The entire variable domain, with the rest obtained from reference TRBV11-2 and TRBJ2-7, is as follows: EAGVAQSPRYKIIEKRQSVAFWCNPISGHATLYWYQQILGQGPKLLIQFQNNGVVDDSQLPKDRFSAERLKGVDSTLKIQPAKLEDSAVYLCASSLEGTSGVYEQYFGPGTRLTVT.

This clone showed up just a few times. V gene TRBV7-2 combines with J gene TRBJ1-5; 7 bases line up with TRBD1. Unmatched junction bases numbered 10, after V lost 5 bases and J lost 3 bases. Per germline, CDR1 SGHTA and CDR2 FQGNSA. The CDR3 is made up of 16 amino acids. CDR3 protein: CASSVLDRALNQPQHF. CDR3 nucleotide sequence: TGTGCCAGCAGCGTGCTCGACAGGGCCCTCAATCAGCCCCAGCATTTT.

The chain recombines TRBV30 with TRBJ1-1, with D possibly being TRBD1 (5 bases). This CDR3 spans 17 amino acids. Looked up from germline, CDR1 is GTSNPN and CDR2 is SVGIG (reference sequence). The V gene lost 5 bases and the J gene lost 4 bases, with 26 bases spanning the gap. The CDR3: CAWRPGQRGDPFTEAFF. The DNA for the CDR3 is TGTGCCTGGCGCCCAGGGCAGCGCGGGGACCCTTTCACTGAAGCTTTCTTT.

The chain is built from TRBV6-1 and TRBJ1-2; 12 nucleotides align to TRBD1. V dropped 6 bases and J dropped 9; count of bases not matched to a gene: 8. The CDR3 has 14 residues. Germline V gene lookup returns CDR1 MNHNS and CDR2 SASEGT. The CDR3 protein is CASRGTGGESCYTF. Here the CDR3 DNA reads TGTGCCAGCAGGGGGACAGGGGGCGAAAGCTGCTACACCTTC.

This chain joins TRBV30 and TRBJ2-1; 9 bases agree with TRBD1. Germline CDR1 GTSNPN, CDR2 SVGIG (reference sequence). The V gene end was trimmed by 7 bases and the J gene end by 5 bases; junction bases not matched to a gene: 9. The CDR3 covers 14 residues. In nucleotides, the CDR3 is TGTGCCTCGGACAGGGGTTTAATCCACAATGAGCAGTTCTTC. It yields the protein CASDRGLIHNEQFF.

The chain couples TRBV10-2 to TRBJ1-5, with D possibly TRBD1 on 6 matching bases. The CDR3 is 14 amino acids. Germline CDR1 reads WSHSY; CDR2 reads SAAADI. The V end lost 6 bases, the J end lost 4 bases, and 13 bases lay between the germline ends. CDR3 amino acids: CASRDPGTNQPQHF. DNA of the CDR3: TGCGCCAGCAGGGACCCCGGGACAAATCAGCCCCAGCATTTT.

This chain uses TRBV5-6 with TRBJ2-3; 10 bases agree with TRBD1. This CDR3 comprises 16 residues. The germline V gene has CDR1 SGHDT and CDR2 YYEEEE. Unmatched junction bases numbered 10, after V lost 5 bases and J lost 4 bases. The CDR3 reads CASSRGGTGAPDTQYF. DNA of the CDR3: TGTGCCAGCAGTAGAGGGGGGACAGGGGCCCCAGATACGCAGTATTTT.

This chain links TRBV28 with TRBJ1-2, with D hard to call. V shed 6 bases and J shed 8 bases, with 7 bases lying between them. This CDR3 is 10 amino acids long. Germline V CDR1 and CDR2: MDHEN, SYDVKM. CDR3 nucleotides: TGTGCCAGCAGCTCACACGGCTACACCTTC. Translated, it gives CASSSHGYTF.

This rearrangement joins TRBV11-2 to TRBJ2-3; the D gene is possibly TRBD2 (5 bases). The length of the CDR3 is 17 residues. With 1 base removed from V and 1 base from J, the gap between germline ends came to 15 bases. CDR1 and CDR2 from the germline V gene are SGHAT and FQNNGV. The CDR3 nucleotides read TGTGCCAGCAGCTTAGTCAACAAACGGGGTGGCACAGATACGCAGTATTTT. It is translated as CASSLVNKRGGTDTQYF.

This chain uses TRBV6-1 with TRBJ1-5, with D possibly matching TRBD1 (5 bases). The CDR3 consists of 21 residues. CDR1 MNHNS and CDR2 SASEGT come from the germline V gene. Trimming shortened V by 2 bases and J by 0 bases, and 26 bases separated the two germline ends. This CDR3 is CASSELSMGLGQLCSNQPQHF. The CDR3 DNA reads TGTGCCAGCAGTGAATTAAGTATGGGCCTCGGACAACTCTGTAGCAATCAGCCCCAGCATTTT.

V and J are TRBV28 and TRBJ2-3; 15 bases are shared with TRBD2. CDR1 is MDHEN and CDR2 is SYDVKM in the germline V gene. CDR3 length equals 17 residues. V dropped 2 bases and J dropped 6; count of bases not matched to a gene: 6. The CDR3 spells CASSLGTSGGSWDTQYF. CDR3 coding DNA: TGTGCCAGCAGTTTAGGGACTAGCGGGGGGTCGTGGGATACGCAGTATTTT.

This chain links TRBV4-1 with TRBJ1-1; 7 bases line up with TRBD1. This CDR3 has 16 amino acids. Germline V gene data show CDR1 as MGHRA and CDR2 as YSYEKL. The V segment lost 4 bases and the J segment 7 bases; nucleotides outside the gene matches: 15. This chain's CDR3 is CASSLTPPGQTIEAFF. The CDR3 bases are TGCGCCAGCAGCCTCACCCCCCCGGGACAGACGATTGAAGCTTTCTTT.

As for this clone: Relative to the germline gene, one junction end is altered; a read error may explain this. The chain has TRBV5-5 and TRBJ1-4; tentatively, D is TRBD1 (6 bases). Germline V gene sequence: CDR1 SGHKS, CDR2 YYEKEE (reference sequence). The length of the CDR3 is 17 residues. As DNA, the CDR3 is TGTGCCAGCAGCCCCGGCGAGGGGGGGCAGTCTAACGAAAAACTGTTTTTT. Translated: CASSPGEGGQSNEKLFF.

The V and J genes are TRBV11-2 and TRBJ1-5; TRBD1 aligns across 7 bases. This CDR3 has 16 amino acids. V lost 5 bases and J lost 4; bases outside the gene matches: 11. Per germline, CDR1 SGHAT and CDR2 FQNNGV. CDR3 in DNA: TGTGCCAGCAGCGCCCCACAACAGGGGACTAATCAGCCCCAGCATTTT. Protein: CASSAPQQGTNQPQHF. The full variable domain, rest sourced from reference TRBV11-2 and TRBJ1-5, is EAGVAQSPRYKIIEKRQSVAFWCNPISGHATLYWYQQILGQGPKLLIQFQNNGVVDDSQLPKDRFSAERLKGVDSTLKIQPAKLEDSAVYLCASSAPQQGTNQPQHFGDGTRLSIL.